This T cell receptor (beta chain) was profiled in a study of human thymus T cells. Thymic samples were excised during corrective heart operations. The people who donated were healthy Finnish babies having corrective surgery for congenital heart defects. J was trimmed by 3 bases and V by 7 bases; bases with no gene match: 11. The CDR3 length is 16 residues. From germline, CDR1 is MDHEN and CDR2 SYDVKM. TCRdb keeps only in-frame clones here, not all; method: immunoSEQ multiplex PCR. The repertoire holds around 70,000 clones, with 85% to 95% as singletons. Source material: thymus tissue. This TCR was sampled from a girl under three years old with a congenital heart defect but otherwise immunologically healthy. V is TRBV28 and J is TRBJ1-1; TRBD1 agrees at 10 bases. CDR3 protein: CASILSRDRGYTEAFF. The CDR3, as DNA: TGTGCCAGCATTCTCTCCCGGGACAGGGGCTACACTGAAGCTTTCTTT.